The present T cell receptor beta chain was sequenced within a study of cytomegalovirus exposure and HLA in healthy donors. 60 Vbeta and 13 Jbeta primers were used in PCR. Generated by immunoSEQ multiplex PCR, the TCRdb table keeps only in-frame clones and is missing some. The table has 100,000 or so clones, roughly three quarters seen once; the top ten hold around 6%. Regarding the study as a whole: Altogether, about 160 TCR beta chains were recorded as cytomegalovirus-associated. An analysis done earlier found most TCR beta V segments productive about 90% or about 30% of the time. With later analysis, a missense DCLRE1C variant became linked to TCR beta V- and J-gene trimming.

About this clone itself: The target antigen is unknown.

Trimming at V came to 7 bases and at J to 5 bases, leaving 10 bases not matched to a gene. The CDR3 totals 16 residues. Germline V gene sequence: CDR1 LNHDA, CDR2 SQIVND (reference sequence). Sequencing was done on a sample of PBMCs. The chain employs TRBV19 and TRBJ2-1; 11 positions match TRBD2. The clonotype was recovered from a male donor in good health and CMV-seronegative. The CDR3 nucleotides read TGTGCCAGTACGGGAACTAGCGGGGGCTCTGACAATGAGCAGTTCTTC. Translated: CASTGTSGGSDNEQFF.